A selection of T cell receptor beta chains follows, all from one sample in a study of control samples from healthy donors and cancer patients. Clones were sequenced by immunoSEQ multiplex PCR, and TCRdb holds only the in-frame ones, with some missing. The sample lists about 74,000 clones, roughly 88% seen once, with 4.5% to 6% in the top ten. The sample taken for sequencing was blood. Every receptor here comes from a woman between 50 and 59 years old in good health. Both conserved end residues are part of each CDR3. Clone size is stated in some rows and not others, as once, few, many or a class when expanded.

j_gene | v_gene | abundance | CDR3aa
TRBJ2-1 | TRBV6-5 | - | CASGTETYNEQFF
TRBJ2-7 | TRBV4-1 | - | CASSQVSLTVLAGVTYEQYF
TRBJ1-2 | TRBV5-5 | - | CASSSTRGTYGYTF
TRBJ2-1 | TRBV9 | - | CASSPPSGRFYNEQFF
TRBJ2-1 | TRBV19 | - | CASSWTSGVGYNEQFF
TRBJ1-2 | TRBV7-8 | - | CASSPGQRNYGYTF
TRBJ2-4 | TRBV5-4 | - | CASSSLTTGGNIQYF
TRBJ2-7 | TRBV7-2 | - | CASSYGQATYEQYF
TRBJ2-3 | TRBV3-1/TRBV3-2 | - | CASSRIDSTDTQYF
TRBJ1-1 | TRBV9 | once | CASSSRDINTEAFF
TRBJ1-3 | TRBV30 | - | CAWSDYVGGLGNTIYF
TRBJ2-7 | TRBV4-2 | few | CASSQDQGYEQYF
TRBJ2-7 | TRBV21-1 | - | CASSKKQSGEFQYF
TRBJ2-6 | TRBV5-1 | - | CASSFRISGANVLTF